Described below is a single T cell receptor beta chain sequence and its context. Antigen: not known. TCRdb reprocessed the 5' RACE reads via MiXCR and lists one record per CDR3 protein. The repertoire holds some 420,000 distinct CDR3 sequences, with approximately 19% as singletons. This record belongs to a study of T cells after yellow fever vaccination. Study background: Low-cell-number fractions underwent preparation using SMART-Seq v4 Ultra Low Input. Overall study findings and caveats: The booster response re-showed most primary clones: approximately 95% CD4, about 89% CD8. Researchers report a weaker secondary response that nonetheless peaked faster, day 5 versus 15.

CDR1 and CDR2 from the germline V gene are MNHEY and SMNVEV (reference sequence). The CDR3 totals 15 residues. Trimming cost V 2 bases and J 7 bases, with 12 bases left between them. The clonotype was recovered from a man younger than 35 who received the YFV17D yellow fever vaccine. This specimen was PBMCs, taken before the yellow fever booster vaccination. J is TRBJ1-6 and V is TRBV27; D call uncertain. CDR3 in amino acids: CASSLMAHPNSPLHF. DNA of the CDR3: TGTGCCAGCAGTTTAATGGCTCACCCGAATTCACCCCTCCACTTT.